The source of this TCR beta chain is a study of shared clonotypes between healthy human individuals. The CDR3 loop spans 18 amino acids. Germline values: CDR1 SGHTA, CDR2 FQGTGA. Trimming took 5 bases from V and 1 from J; bases not matched to a gene: 10. Method: immunoSEQ multiplex PCR; TCRdb's copy keeps in-frame clones and lacks some. This sample has about 1 million clones, with about 74% found just once. This TCR was sampled from a young man in good health. J is TRBJ2-5 and V is TRBV7-3; 13 bases line up with TRBD2. Sequences were obtained from memory CD4+ T cells sorted from blood. The subset denotes: CD45RA-negative fraction. CDR3 protein: CASSQGRLAGGVQETQYF. The CDR3 region has the DNA TGTGCCAGCAGCCAAGGGCGACTAGCGGGGGGAGTCCAAGAGACCCAGTACTTC.